This T cell receptor beta chain was retrieved from a study of OX40 agonist ivuxolimab in advanced cancers. Study results and caveats: Individuals who were partial responders at 0.1-3.0 mg/kg had clonal expansion that ranked among the lowest. CD4+ and CD8+ T cells in blood underwent clonal expansion by week 6 at 0.1 to 3.0 mg/kg.

TCRdb's copy holds only in-frame clones and misses some; the assay was immunoSEQ multiplex PCR. The table records 35,000 or so clones, 70% to 85% of them present only once. To note about this clone: Antigen unknown.

Material: CD4+ or CD8+ T cells sorted from blood, obtained in a trial of the OX40 agonist ivuxolimab. The clonotype was recovered from an adult with an advanced solid tumor such as melanoma, head and neck, liver or kidney cancer.

This chain's CDR3 is CASSPRPPSLSSYNEQFF. The CDR3 DNA follows: TGTGCCAGCAGCCCTCGTCCCCCTTCATTGAGCTCCTACAATGAGCAGTTCTTC. This chain uses TRBV11-2 with TRBJ2-1; D uncertain. The CDR3 has 18 residues. CDR1 and CDR2 (germline): SGHAT, FQNNGV. V was trimmed by 5 bases and J by 0 bases, leaving 20 bases between them.